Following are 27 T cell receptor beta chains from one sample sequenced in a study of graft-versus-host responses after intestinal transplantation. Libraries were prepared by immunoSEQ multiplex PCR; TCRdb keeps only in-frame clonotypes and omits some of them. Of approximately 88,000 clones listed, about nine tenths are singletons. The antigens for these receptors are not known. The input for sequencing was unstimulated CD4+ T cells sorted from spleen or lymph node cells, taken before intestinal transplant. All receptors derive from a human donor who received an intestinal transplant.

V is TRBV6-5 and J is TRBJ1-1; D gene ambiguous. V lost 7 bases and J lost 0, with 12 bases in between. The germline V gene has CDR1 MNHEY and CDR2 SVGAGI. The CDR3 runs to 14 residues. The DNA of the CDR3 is TGTGCCAGCAACCGGGGATACCTGAACACTGAAGCTTTCTTT. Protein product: CASNRGYLNTEAFF.

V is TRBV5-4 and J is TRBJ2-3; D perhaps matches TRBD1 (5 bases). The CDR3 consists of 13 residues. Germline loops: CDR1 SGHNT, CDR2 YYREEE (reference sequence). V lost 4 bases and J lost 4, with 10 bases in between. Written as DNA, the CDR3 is TGTGCCAGCAGCCCGGGCAGGGCAGATACGCAGTATTTT. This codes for CASSPGRADTQYF.

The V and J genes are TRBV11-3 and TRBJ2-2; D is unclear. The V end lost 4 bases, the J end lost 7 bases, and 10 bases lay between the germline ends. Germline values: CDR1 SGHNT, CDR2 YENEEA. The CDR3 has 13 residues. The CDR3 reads CASSSLNGGELFF. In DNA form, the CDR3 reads TGTGCCAGCAGCTCCCTGAACGGCGGGGAGCTGTTTTTT.

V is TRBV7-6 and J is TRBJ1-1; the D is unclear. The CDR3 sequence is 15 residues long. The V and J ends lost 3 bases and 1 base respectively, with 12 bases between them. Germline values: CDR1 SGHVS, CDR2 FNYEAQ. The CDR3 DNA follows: TGTGCCAGCAGCTTCTCCCCTACTGGGAACACTGAAGCTTTCTTT. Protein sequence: CASSFSPTGNTEAFF.

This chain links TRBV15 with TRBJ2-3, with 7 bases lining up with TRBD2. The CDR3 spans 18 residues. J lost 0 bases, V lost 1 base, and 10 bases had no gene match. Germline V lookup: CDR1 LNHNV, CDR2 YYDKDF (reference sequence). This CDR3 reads CATSRAKPTSRSTDTQYF. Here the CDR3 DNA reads TGTGCCACCAGCAGAGCCAAACCGACTAGCCGAAGCACAGATACGCAGTATTTT. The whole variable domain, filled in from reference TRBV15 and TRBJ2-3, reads DAMVIQNPRYQVTQFGKPVTLSCSQTLNHNVMYWYQQKSSQAPKLLFHYYDKDFNNEADTPDNFQSRRPNTSFCFLDIRSPGLGDTAMYLCATSRAKPTSRSTDTQYFGPGTRLTVL.

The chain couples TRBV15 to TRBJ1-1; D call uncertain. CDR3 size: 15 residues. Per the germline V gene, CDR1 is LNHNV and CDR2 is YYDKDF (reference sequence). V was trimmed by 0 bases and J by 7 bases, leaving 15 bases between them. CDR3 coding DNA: TGTGCCACCAGCAGAGATCCCTTTGAGGGTAGTGAAGCTTTCTTT. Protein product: CATSRDPFEGSEAFF. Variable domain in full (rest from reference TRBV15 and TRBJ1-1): DAMVIQNPRYQVTQFGKPVTLSCSQTLNHNVMYWYQQKSSQAPKLLFHYYDKDFNNEADTPDNFQSRRPNTSFCFLDIRSPGLGDTAMYLCATSRDPFEGSEAFFGQGTRLTVV.

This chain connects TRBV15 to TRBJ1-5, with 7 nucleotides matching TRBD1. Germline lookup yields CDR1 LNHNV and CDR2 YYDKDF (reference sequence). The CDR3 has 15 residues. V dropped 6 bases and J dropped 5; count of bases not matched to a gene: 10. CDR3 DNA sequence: TGTGCCACCAGACGCAAACAGGGGCAAGATCAGCCCCAGCATTTT. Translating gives CATRRKQGQDQPQHF.

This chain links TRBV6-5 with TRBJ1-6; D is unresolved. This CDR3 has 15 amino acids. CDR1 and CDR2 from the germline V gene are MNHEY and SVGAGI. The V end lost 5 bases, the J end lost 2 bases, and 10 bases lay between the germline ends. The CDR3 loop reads CASSGGSPYNSPLHF. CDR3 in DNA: TGTGCCAGCAGTGGAGGCTCCCCCTATAATTCACCCCTCCACTTT.

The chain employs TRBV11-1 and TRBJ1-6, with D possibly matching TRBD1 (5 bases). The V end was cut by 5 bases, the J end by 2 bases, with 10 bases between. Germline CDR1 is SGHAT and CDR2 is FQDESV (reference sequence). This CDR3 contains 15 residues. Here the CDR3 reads CASSPQGAYNSPLHF. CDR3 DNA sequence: TGTGCCAGCAGCCCCCAGGGCGCCTATAATTCACCCCTCCACTTT.

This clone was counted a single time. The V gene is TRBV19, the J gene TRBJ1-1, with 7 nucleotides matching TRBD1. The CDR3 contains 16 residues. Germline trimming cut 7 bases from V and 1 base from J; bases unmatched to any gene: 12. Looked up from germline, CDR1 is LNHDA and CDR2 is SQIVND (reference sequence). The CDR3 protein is CASTQGGPGTNTEAFF. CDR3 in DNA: TGTGCCAGTACCCAGGGGGGCCCGGGGACGAACACTGAAGCTTTCTTT.

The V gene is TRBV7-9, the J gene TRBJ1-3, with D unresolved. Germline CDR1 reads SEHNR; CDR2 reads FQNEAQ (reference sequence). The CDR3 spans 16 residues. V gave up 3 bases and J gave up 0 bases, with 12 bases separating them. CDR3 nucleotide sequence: TGTGCCAGCAGCTTCGGCGACTTAAGCTCTGGAAACACCATATATTTT. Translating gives CASSFGDLSSGNTIYF. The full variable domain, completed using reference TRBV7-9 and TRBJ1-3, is DTGVSQNPRHKITKRGQNVTFRCDPISEHNRLYWYRQTLGQGPEFLTYFQNEAQLEKSRLLSDRFSAERPKGSFSTLEIQRTEQGDSAMYLCASSFGDLSSGNTIYFGEGSWLTVV.

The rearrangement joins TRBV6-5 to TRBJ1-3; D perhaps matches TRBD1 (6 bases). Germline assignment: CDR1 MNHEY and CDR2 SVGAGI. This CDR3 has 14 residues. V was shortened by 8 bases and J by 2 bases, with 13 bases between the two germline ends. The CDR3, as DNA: TGTGCCAGCGCTCCCGCAGGGGCTGGAAACACCATATATTTT. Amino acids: CASAPAGAGNTIYF.

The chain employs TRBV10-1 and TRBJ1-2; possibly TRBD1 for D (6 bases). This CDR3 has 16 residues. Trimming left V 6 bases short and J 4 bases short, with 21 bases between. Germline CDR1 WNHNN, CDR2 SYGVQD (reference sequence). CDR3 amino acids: CASRVTTGQTPYGYTF. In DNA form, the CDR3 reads TGCGCCAGCAGGGTAACCACCGGACAGACCCCCTATGGCTACACCTTC.

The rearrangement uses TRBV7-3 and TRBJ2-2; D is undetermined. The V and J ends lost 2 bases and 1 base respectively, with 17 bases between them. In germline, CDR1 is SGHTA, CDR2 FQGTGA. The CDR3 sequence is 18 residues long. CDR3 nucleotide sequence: TGTGCCAGCAGCTTACTTAGCCCCATCGCCGTGAACACCGGGGAGCTGTTTTTT. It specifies CASSLLSPIAVNTGELFF.

The CDR3 DNA sequence: TGTGCCAGCAGCCGGATTGGAGGGGTTTCGGGGAATCAGCCCCAGCATTTT. Residues: CASSRIGGVSGNQPQHF. The J gene is TRBJ1-5, the V gene TRBV5-5; D perhaps matches TRBD1 (5 bases). The CDR3 has 17 amino acids. The V end was cut by 4 bases, the J end by 4 bases, with 21 bases between. Germline V CDR1 and CDR2: SGHKS, YYEKEE (reference sequence).

The CDR3 region is CASSLFLRGAEETQYF. The CDR3 nucleotides read TGCGCCAGCAGCTTGTTTTTGCGGGGGGCAGAAGAGACCCAGTACTTC. The chain couples TRBV5-1 to TRBJ2-5, with 8 bases aligning to TRBD2. V lost 1 base, J lost 3 bases, and 8 bases stayed unmatched. Germline-derived CDR1 and CDR2 are SGHRS and YFSETQ. The CDR3 is made up of 16 amino acids.

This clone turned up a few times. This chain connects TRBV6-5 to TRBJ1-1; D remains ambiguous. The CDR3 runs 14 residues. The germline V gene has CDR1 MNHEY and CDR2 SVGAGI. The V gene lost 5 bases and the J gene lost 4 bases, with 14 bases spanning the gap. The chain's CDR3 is CASSEFTTGTEAFF. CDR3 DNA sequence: TGTGCCAGCAGTGAATTTACCACTGGCACTGAAGCTTTCTTT.

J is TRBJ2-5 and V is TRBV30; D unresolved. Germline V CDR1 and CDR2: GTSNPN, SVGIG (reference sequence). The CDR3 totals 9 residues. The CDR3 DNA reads TGTGCTCCCTCGGAGACCCAGTACTTC. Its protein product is CAPSETQYF.

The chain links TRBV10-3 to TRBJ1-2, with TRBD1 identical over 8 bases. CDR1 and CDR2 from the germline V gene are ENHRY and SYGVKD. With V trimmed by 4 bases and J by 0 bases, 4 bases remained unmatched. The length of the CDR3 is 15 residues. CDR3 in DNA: TGTGCCATCAGTGCCCGACAGGGGACTAACTATGGCTACACCTTC. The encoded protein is CAISARQGTNYGYTF.

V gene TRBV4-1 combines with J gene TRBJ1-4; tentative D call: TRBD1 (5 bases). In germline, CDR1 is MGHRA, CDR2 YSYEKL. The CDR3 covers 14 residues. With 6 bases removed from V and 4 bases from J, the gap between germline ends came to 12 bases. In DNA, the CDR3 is TGCGCCAGCAGACGACCGGGGGGTAATGAAAAACTGTTTTTT. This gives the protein CASRRPGGNEKLFF.

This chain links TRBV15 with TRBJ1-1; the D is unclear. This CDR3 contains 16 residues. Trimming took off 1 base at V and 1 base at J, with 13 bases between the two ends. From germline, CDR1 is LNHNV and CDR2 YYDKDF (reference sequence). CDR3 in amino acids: CATSRVIRLGNTEAFF. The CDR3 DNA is TGTGCCACCAGCAGAGTTATCAGGTTGGGGAACACTGAAGCTTTCTTT.

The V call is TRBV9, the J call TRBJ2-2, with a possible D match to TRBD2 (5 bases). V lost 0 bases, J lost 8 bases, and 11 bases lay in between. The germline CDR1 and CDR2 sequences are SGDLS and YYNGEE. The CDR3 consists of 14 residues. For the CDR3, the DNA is TGTGCCAGCAGCGTAGTGGAGGCTTCGGGGGAGCTGTTTTTT. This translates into CASSVVEASGELFF.

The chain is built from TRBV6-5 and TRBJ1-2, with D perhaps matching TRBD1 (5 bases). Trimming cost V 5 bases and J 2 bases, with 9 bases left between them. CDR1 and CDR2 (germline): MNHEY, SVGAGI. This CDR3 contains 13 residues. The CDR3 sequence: CASSAGRNYGYTF. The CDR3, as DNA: TGTGCCAGCAGTGCGGGACGGAACTATGGCTACACCTTC.

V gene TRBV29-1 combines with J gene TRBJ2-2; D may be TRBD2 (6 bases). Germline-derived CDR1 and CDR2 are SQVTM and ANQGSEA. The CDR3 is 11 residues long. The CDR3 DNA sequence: TGCACCGCGGGGCGCACCGGGGAGCTGTTTTTT. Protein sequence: CTAGRTGELFF.

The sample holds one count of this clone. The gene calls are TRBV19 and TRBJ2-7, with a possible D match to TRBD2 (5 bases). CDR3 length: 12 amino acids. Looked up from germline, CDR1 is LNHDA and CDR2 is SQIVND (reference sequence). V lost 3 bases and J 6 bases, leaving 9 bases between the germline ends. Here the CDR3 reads CASSIRGAEQYF. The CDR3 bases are TGTGCCAGTAGTATCCGGGGTGCCGAGCAGTACTTC.

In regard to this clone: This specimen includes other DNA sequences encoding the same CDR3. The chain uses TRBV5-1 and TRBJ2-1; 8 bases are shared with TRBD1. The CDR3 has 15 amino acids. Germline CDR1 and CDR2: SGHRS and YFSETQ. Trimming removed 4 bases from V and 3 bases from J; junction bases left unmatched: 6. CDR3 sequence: CASSPDGQGYNEQFF. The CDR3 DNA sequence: TGCGCCAGCAGCCCCGATGGACAGGGCTACAATGAGCAGTTCTTC. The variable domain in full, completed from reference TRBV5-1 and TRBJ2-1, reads KAGVTQTPRYLIKTRGQQVTLSCSPISGHRSVSWYQQTPGQGLQFLFEYFSETQRNKGNFPGRFSGRQFSNSRSEMNVSTLELGDSALYLCASSPDGQGYNEQFFGPGTRLTVL.

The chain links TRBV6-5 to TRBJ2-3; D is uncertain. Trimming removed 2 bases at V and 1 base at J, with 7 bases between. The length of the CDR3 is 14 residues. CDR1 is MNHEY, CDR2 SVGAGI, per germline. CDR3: CASSYGPRTDTQYF. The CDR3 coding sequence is TGTGCCAGCAGTTACGGGCCCCGCACAGATACGCAGTATTTT.